The TCR beta chain under discussion was sequenced for a study of shared clonotypes between healthy human individuals (dated by TCRdb to 2020 to 2021). Looking at the study overall: The cohort comprised a couple of women and three men aged 18 to 49 years. For each donor, CD4 naive and CD4 memory were each given three plates, CD8 naive was given two plates, and CD8 memory was given one plate. To estimate repertoire size and how much clonotypes are shared between individuals, the study performed deep sequencing of blood TCR repertoires from 4 to 6 healthy adults. To increase sequencing depth and limit assay-specific biases, different laboratories used diverse techniques to prepare libraries and sequence TCR repertoires. Each donor's leukapheresis produced roughly between roughly 0.85 and 9 billion PBMCs.

A note on this clone: Its antigen has not been determined. No base quality values were provided; no much bigger clone lies one nucleotide off.

The trim is 3 bases for V and 4 bases for J, with a gap of 10 bases between the germline ends. The germline V gene supplies CDR1 ENHRY and CDR2 SYGVKD. The CDR3 sequence holds 15 residues, the cysteine and phenylalanine included. Kept here is only the CDR3 DNA, which spans 45 bases and is read in frame from base 1. Using the deep immunoSEQ assay, multiplex PCR amplified TCR CDR3 regions from genomic DNA. Extracted genomic DNA from each cell subset was distributed evenly across all wells of several immunoSEQ 96-well plates, and each plate was treated as a replicate. For sorted subsets, each replicate PCR was loaded with roughly 190 ng genomic DNA, equivalent to 25,000 to 30,000 T cell genomes. Purified libraries were quantified with a Qubit 3.0 fluorometer, sized on a Bioanalyzer 2100, and re-quantified with the KAPA Library Quantification kit. Each immunoSEQ 96-well plate was sequenced on its own single-read 150-cycle Illumina NextSeq 550 flow cell. In the source study's methods: The immunoSEQ output contained only junctional sequences without quality scores, so filtering could not match that applied to full-length reads. Sequences were annotated with PyIR, a Python wrapper for IgBLAST v1.9, and V/J genes and CDR3 were assigned using IMGT germline references. Any read was removed if the V/J assignment was weak (E-value above 1e-6), the CDR3 was missing, or the read contained stop codons, out-of-frame junctions, or ambiguous translated residues. V3J clonotypes were defined by identical inferred V gene, J gene, and CDR3 amino acid sequence. Percentage overlap between repertoires was computed as shared unique clonotypes divided by the size of the smaller repertoire. Three approaches were used to assess repertoire richness: RTK rarefaction, the Chao1 estimator, and Recon v2.1 estimates of unobserved clonotypes. OLGA was used to compute generation probabilities for all TCRbeta clonotypes that the gDNA method yielded from four donors. Held by TCRdb, this immuneACCESS table contains in-frame sequences only and omits some clones. Under half of the omission traces to an unresolved V gene where checked; the cause of the rest is unknown. D and trimming come from the DNA, and the V and J calls and clone size come from that table. The sample has about 1.9 million clones on record, around 93% of them singletons. Around 1.8% of the sample goes to the ten largest clones.

For the CD8 naive samples, CD45RO-negative cells were positively selected for CCR7, yielding a CD45RA+CCR7+ population from which TemRA cells were excluded. Donors were healthy HIV-negative adults with no recently reported acute infections or vaccinations. Every donor was a Caucasian adult living in Nashville, Tennessee, USA. Blood was obtained by leukapheresis, after which PBMCs were separated by Ficoll-Histopaque density gradient centrifugation and cryopreserved in liquid nitrogen vapor phase. Analytical flow cytometry was used to check the purity and quantity of every magnetically sorted T cell population. From each sorted fraction, genomic DNA was isolated and quantified by UV absorbance on a Nanodrop 2000c. Broader findings and caveats from the paper: Because the study included a small number of donors, the genetic and exposure-history diversity represented was limited. When a few donors were compared, the shared fraction of clonotypes was around 5.1% for naive CD4, more than 3% for naive CD8, 2% to 2.5% for memory CD4, and 0.4% for memory CD8. Clonotypes shared by all four sorted-subset donors showed higher generation probabilities than non-shared clonotypes. Sampling was restricted to blood, and TCR repertoires in tissue are likely to differ from TCR repertoires in blood. Estimated clonotype richness was generally larger for naive than for memory subsets. Pairwise subsampling led to the expectation that sequencing depth would affect the degree of clonotype sharing among donors. Rarefaction of sorted-subset datasets indicated incomplete sequencing despite the large sequencing depth.

The chain couples TRBV10-3 to TRBJ2-6; no D gene can be assigned with confidence. The clonotype comes from a man aged 18 to 35 in good health. Some clones in this sample may be carry-over from other donors' samples. The sample comprised naive CD8+ T cells from PBMCs. What the cell subset or site label conveys for this sample: CD45RA+CCR7+. The CDR3 is CAISEPPLGANVLTF. The nucleotide sequence is given as TGTGCCATCAGTGAACCCCCTCTCGGGGCCAACGTCCTGACTTTC.